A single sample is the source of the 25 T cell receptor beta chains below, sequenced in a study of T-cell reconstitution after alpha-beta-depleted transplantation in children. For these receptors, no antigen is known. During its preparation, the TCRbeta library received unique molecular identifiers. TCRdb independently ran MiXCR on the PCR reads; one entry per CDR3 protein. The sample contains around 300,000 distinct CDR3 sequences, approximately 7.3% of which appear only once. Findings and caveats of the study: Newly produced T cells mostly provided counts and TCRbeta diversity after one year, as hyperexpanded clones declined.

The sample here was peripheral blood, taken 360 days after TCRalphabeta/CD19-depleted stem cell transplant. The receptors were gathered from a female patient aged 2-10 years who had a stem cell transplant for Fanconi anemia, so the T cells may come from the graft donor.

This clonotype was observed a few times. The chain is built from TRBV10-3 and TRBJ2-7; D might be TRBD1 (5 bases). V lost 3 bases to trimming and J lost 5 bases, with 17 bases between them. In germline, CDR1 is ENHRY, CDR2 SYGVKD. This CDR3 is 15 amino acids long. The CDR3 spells CAISDSDGPGHEQYV. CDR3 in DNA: TGTGCCATCAGTGACTCCGACGGGCCAGGGCACGAGCAGTACGTC.

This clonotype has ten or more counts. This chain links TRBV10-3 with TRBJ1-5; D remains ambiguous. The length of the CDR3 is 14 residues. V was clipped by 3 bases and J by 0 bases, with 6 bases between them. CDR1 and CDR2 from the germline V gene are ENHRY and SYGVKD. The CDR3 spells CAISDGYSNQPQHF. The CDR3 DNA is TGTGCCATCAGTGATGGGTATAGCAATCAGCCCCAGCATTTT.

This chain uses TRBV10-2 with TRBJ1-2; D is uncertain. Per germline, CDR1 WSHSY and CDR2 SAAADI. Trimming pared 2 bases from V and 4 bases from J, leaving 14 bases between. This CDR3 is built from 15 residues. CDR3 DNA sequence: TGCGCCAGCAGTGAGGGTAATATAGGTATCTATGGCTACACCTTC. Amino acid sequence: CASSEGNIGIYGYTF.

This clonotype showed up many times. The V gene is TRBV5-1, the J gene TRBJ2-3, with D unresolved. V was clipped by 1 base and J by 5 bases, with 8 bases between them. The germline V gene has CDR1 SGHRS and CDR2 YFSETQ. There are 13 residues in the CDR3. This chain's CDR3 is CASSLLDLDTQYF. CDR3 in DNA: TGCGCCAGCAGCTTGTTAGACTTAGATACGCAGTATTTT.

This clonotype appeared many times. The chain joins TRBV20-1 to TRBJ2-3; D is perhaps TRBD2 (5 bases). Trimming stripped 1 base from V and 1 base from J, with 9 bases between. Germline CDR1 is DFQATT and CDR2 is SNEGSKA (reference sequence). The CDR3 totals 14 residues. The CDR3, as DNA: TGCAGTGCTAGAGTGTGGGGAGGCACAGATACGCAGTATTTT. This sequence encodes CSARVWGGTDTQYF.

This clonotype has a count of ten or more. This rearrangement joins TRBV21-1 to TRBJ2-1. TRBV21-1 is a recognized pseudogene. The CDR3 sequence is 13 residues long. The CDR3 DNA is TGTGCCAGCAGCAATAAACGAGTCAGAGAGCAGTTCTTC. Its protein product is CASSNKRVREQFF.

The DNA for the CDR3 is TGTGCCACCAGCCTGAGGAATCCAGATACGCAGTATTTT. It codes for CATSLRNPDTQYF. The chain joins TRBV15 to TRBJ2-3; D remains unclear. The CDR3 spans 13 residues. V shed 5 bases and J shed 4 bases, with 10 bases lying between them. The germline V gene has CDR1 LNHNV and CDR2 YYDKDF (reference sequence).

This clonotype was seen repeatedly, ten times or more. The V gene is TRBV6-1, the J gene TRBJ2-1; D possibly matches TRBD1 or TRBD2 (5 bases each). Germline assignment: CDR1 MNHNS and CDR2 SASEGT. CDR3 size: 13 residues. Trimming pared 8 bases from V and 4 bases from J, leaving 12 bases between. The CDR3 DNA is TGTGCCAGCGTGGGGGTTGGGTACAATGAGCAGTTCTTC. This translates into CASVGVGYNEQFF.

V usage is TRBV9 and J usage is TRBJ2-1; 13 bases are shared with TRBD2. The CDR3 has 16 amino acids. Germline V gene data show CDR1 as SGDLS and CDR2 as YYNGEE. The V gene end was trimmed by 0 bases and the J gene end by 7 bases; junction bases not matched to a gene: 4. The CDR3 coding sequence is TGTGCCAGCAGCGTAGGGGGACTAGCGGGACGGAATGAGCAGTTCTTC. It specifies CASSVGGLAGRNEQFF.

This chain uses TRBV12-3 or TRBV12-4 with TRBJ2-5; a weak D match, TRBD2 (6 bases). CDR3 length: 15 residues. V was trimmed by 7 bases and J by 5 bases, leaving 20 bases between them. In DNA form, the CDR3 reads TGTGCCAGCAACCCACGGGGCTCCGGAGGGGAGACCCAGTACTTC. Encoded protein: CASNPRGSGGETQYF.

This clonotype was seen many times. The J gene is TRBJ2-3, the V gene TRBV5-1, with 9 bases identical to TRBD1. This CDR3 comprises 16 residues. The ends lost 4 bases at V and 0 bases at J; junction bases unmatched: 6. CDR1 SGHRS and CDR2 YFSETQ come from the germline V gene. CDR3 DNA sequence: TGCGCCAGCAGCCCCAGGACAGGGGTTAGCACAGATACGCAGTATTTT. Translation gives CASSPRTGVSTDTQYF.

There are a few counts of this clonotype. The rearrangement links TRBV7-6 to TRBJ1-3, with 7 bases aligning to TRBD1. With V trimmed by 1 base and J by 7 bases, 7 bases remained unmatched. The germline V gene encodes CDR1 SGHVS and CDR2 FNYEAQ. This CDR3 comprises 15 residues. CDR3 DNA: TGTGCCAGCAGCTTAGAGGGGGCAGGGAGGAACACCATATATTTT. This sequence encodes CASSLEGAGRNTIYF. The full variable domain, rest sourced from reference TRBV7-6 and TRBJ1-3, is GAGVSQSPRYKVTKRGQDVALRCDPISGHVSLYWYRQALGQGPEFLTYFNYEAQQDKSGLPNDRFSAERPEGSISTLTIQRTEQRDSAMYRCASSLEGAGRNTIYFGEGSWLTVV.

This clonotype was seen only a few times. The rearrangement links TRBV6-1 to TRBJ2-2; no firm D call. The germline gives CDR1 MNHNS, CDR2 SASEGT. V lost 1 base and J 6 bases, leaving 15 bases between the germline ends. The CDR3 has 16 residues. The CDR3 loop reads CASSEVVGSMAGELFF. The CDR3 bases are TGTGCCAGCAGTGAAGTGGTGGGTTCAATGGCCGGGGAGCTGTTTTTT.

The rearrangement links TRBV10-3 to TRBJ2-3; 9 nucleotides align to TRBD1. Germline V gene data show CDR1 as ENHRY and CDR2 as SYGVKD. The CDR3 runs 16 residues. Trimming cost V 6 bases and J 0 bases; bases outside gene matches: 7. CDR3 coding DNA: TGTGCCATCAGAGATACAGGGGGCTCGAGCACAGATACGCAGTATTTT. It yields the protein CAIRDTGGSSTDTQYF.

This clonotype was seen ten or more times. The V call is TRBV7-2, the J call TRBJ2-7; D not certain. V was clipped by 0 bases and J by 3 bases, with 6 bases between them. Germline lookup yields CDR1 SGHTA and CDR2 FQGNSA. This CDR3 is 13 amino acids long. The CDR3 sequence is CASSLAGNYEQYF. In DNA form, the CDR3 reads TGTGCCAGCAGCTTAGCGGGAAACTACGAGCAGTACTTC.

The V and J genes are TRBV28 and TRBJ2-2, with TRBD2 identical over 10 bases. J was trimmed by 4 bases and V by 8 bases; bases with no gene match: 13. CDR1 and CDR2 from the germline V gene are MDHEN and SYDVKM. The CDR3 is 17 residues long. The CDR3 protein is CASSRAGGSWGTGELFF. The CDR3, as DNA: TGTGCCAGCTCTAGAGCGGGGGGGAGTTGGGGCACCGGGGAGCTGTTTTTT.

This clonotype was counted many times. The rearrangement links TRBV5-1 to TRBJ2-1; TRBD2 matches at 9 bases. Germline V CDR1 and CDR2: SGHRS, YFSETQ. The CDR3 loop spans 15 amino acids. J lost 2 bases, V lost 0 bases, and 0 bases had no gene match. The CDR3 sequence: CASSLGGGAYNEQFF. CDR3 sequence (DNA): TGCGCCAGCAGCTTGGGCGGGGGGGCCTACAATGAGCAGTTCTTC.

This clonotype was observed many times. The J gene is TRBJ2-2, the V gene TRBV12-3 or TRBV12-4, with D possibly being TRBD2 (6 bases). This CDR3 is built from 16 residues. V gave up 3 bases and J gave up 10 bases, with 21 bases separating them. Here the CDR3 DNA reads TGTGCCAGCAGTTTGGAGGGCCAGGCCAACCTGGAGGAGCTGTTTTTT. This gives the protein CASSLEGQANLEELFF.

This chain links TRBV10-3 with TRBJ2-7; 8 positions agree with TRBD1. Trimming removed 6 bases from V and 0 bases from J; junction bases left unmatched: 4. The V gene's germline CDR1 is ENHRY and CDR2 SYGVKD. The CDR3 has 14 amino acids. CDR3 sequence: CAIRAGQASYEQYF. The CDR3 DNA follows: TGTGCCATCAGGGCGGGACAGGCCTCCTACGAGCAGTACTTC.

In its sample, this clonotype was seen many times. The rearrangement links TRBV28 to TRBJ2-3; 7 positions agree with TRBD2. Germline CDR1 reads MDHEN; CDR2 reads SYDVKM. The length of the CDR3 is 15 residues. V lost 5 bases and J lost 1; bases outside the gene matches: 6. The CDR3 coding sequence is TGTGCCAGCAGTCCCCGGGACTATCGCACAGATACGCAGTATTTT. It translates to CASSPRDYRTDTQYF.

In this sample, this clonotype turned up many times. The CDR3 DNA reads as TGCAGCGTTGGGAACAGGGGGCTCGACGAGCAGTACTTC. Its protein is CSVGNRGLDEQYF. This chain connects TRBV29-1 to TRBJ2-7, with 9 bases identical to TRBD1. V was pared by 4 bases and J by 5 bases, with 6 bases of the junction left unmatched. This CDR3 spans 13 amino acids. Germline CDR1 and CDR2: SQVTM and ANQGSEA.

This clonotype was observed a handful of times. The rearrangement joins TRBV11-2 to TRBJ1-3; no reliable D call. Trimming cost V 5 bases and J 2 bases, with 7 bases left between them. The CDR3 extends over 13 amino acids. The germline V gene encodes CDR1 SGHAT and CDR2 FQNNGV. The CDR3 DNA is TGTGCCAGCAGCGCGGGTCCTGGAAACACCATATATTTT. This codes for CASSAGPGNTIYF.

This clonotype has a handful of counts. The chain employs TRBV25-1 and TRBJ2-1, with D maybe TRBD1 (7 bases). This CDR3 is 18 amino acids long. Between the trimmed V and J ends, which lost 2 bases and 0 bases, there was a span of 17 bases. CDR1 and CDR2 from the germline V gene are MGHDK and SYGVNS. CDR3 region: CASSEAGRGASSYNEQFF. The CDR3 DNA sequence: TGTGCCAGCAGTGAAGCGGGCAGGGGGGCAAGCTCCTACAATGAGCAGTTCTTC.

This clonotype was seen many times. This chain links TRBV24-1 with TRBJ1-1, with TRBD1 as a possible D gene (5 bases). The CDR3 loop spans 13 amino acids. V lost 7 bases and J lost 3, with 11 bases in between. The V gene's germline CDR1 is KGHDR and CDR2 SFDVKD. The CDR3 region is CATSERGDTEAFF. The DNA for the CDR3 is TGTGCCACCAGCGAACGAGGGGACACTGAAGCTTTCTTT.

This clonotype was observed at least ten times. The CDR3 loop is CASSGRDGAEETQYF. The CDR3 region has the DNA TGTGCCAGCAGTGGTCGGGACGGGGCCGAAGAGACCCAGTACTTC. V is TRBV6-2 or TRBV6-3 and J is TRBJ2-5; the D gene could be TRBD1 or TRBD2 (5 bases each). The V end was cut by 5 bases, the J end by 3 bases, with 16 bases between. The CDR3 totals 15 residues. Germline V gene sequence: CDR1 MNHEY, CDR2 SVGEGT.